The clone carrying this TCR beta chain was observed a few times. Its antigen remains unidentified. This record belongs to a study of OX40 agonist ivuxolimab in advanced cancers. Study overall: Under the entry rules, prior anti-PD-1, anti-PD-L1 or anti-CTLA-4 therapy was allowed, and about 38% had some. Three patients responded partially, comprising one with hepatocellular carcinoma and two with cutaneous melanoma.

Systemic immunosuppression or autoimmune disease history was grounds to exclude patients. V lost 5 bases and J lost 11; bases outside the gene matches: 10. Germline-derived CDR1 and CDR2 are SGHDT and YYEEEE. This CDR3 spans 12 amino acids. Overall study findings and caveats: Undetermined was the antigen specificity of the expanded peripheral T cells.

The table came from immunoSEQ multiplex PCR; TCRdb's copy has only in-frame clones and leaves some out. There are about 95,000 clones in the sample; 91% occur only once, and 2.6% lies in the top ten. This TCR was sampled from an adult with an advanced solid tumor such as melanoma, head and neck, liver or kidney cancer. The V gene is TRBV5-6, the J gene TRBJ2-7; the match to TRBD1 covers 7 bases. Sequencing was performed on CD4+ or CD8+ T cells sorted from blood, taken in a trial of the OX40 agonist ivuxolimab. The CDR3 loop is CASSRDRASEYF. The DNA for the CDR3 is TGTGCCAGCAGTCGAGACAGGGCTTCAGAGTACTTC.